This T cell receptor beta chain was sequenced in a study of sequential checkpoint blockade in melanoma. At the level of the study: Arm A got nivolumab then ipilimumab; arm B the reverse, 1:1.

Sequencing used immunoSEQ multiplex PCR; TCRdb keeps in-frame clones, though not all of them. This table holds 13,000 or so clones, almost 85% found once. This clone is judged large (0.1 to 1%). Treatment: randomized to nivolumab then ipilimumab (arm A) or the reverse (arm B). Live CD3+CD8+ CD19− CD56− cells were sorted from PBMCs. After removal of 2 bases from V and 4 bases from J, the junction contained 7 bases not matched to a gene. This CDR3 comprises 16 residues. Germline V gene data show CDR1 as SGHTA and CDR2 as FQGNSA. The input for sequencing was CD8+ T cells sorted from blood (inferred from file names), taken from a patient given nivolumab and ipilimumab in sequence. This receptor was taken from a human donor with melanoma. The rearrangement joins TRBV7-2 to TRBJ1-5; TRBD1 agrees at 8 bases. The chain's CDR3 is CASSLITGGLNQPQHF. In DNA, the CDR3 is TGTGCCAGCAGCTTAATCACAGGGGGTCTTAATCAGCCCCAGCATTTT.